This T cell receptor (beta chain) was obtained from a study of immune evolution from preneoplasia to lung adenocarcinoma. About the study: HLA loss of heterozygosity: approximately 7.5% AIS, about 15% MIA, over 30% ADC, none AAH.

Data came from immunoSEQ multiplex PCR; TCRdb stores just in-frame clones and leaves some out. The sample holds around 13,000 clones, about 80% seen once. Germline CDR1 and CDR2: MDHEN and SYDVKM. The length of the CDR3 is 17 residues. Trimming shortened V by 5 bases and J by 0 bases, and 17 bases separated the two germline ends. The chain couples TRBV28 to TRBJ1-5; D is unclear. The sequence was collected from a person aged 70 to 79 with lung adenocarcinoma. Sequencing was carried out using FFPE minimally invasive lung adenocarcinoma tissue. The CDR3 coding sequence is TGTGCCAGCAGTCCTTCCCAGAGCAGAGCTAGCAATCAGCCCCAGCATTTT. This gives the protein CASSPSQSRASNQPQHF.